Listed here are 21 T cell receptor beta chains from one sample, sequenced in a study of blood T cell repertoires in COVID-19. The protocol was immunoSEQ multiplex PCR, while the TCRdb copy is restricted to in-frame clones and leaves out a portion. Among more than 200,000 clones listed, less than 85% were seen once. The specimen was PBMCs or T cells enriched from blood (not recorded which). The source is a man between 60 and 70 years old who had recovered from COVID-19.

V usage is TRBV11-2 and J usage is TRBJ1-3; TRBD1 might be the D (5 bases). V lost 5 bases, J lost 2 bases, and 10 bases lay in between. This CDR3 is 14 amino acids long. Germline V gives CDR1 SGHAT, CDR2 FQNNGV. CDR3 nucleotide sequence: TGTGCCAGCAGCCTCGGGGGAGCTGGAAACACCATATATTTT. This encodes CASSLGGAGNTIYF.

The chain is built from TRBV18 and TRBJ1-2, with 7 bases fitting TRBD1. CDR1 and CDR2 from the germline V gene are KGHSH and LQKENI. The CDR3 is made up of 16 amino acids. Unmatched junction bases numbered 13, after V lost 2 bases and J lost 7 bases. CDR3 amino acids: CASSPYRQGQSSGYTF. DNA of the CDR3: TGTGCCAGCTCACCATACCGACAGGGTCAGTCAAGTGGCTACACCTTC. The full variable domain, completed using reference TRBV18 and TRBJ1-2, is NAGVMQNPRHLVRRRGQEARLRCSPMKGHSHVYWYRQLPEEGLKFMVYLQKENIIDESGMPKERFSAEFPKEGPSILRIQQVVRGDSAAYFCASSPYRQGQSSGYTFGSGTRLTVV.

This clone was recorded once. The chain combines TRBV18 with TRBJ2-2; 7 bases line up with TRBD2. V was clipped by 3 bases and J by 4 bases; unmatched bases: 5. The CDR3 loop spans 15 amino acids. Germline CDR1 is KGHSH and CDR2 is LQKENI. CDR3 DNA: TGTGCCAGCTCACCCAGGACGGGGGGCACCGGGGAGCTGTTTTTT. The encoded protein is CASSPRTGGTGELFF.

The chain is built from TRBV9 and TRBJ2-1, with 15 bases identical to TRBD2. Germline loops: CDR1 SGDLS, CDR2 YYNGEE. Losses at the gene ends were 4 bases for V and 4 bases for J; bases not matched to a gene: 6. The CDR3 loop spans 17 amino acids. CDR3 sequence reads: CASSPGTSGGIYNEQFF. The CDR3 DNA sequence: TGTGCCAGCAGCCCCGGGACTAGCGGGGGGATATACAATGAGCAGTTCTTC.

The rearrangement links TRBV30 to TRBJ1-1; D is undetermined. There are 15 residues in the CDR3. Germline assignment: CDR1 GTSNPN and CDR2 SVGIG (reference sequence). V was trimmed by 0 bases and J by 6 bases, leaving 17 bases between them. The CDR3 DNA reads TGTGCCTGGAGTGTTCGCGCGGGAAGTGATCCTGAAGCTTTCTTT. Translated: CAWSVRAGSDPEAFF.

V usage is TRBV6-1 and J usage is TRBJ1-5; D call uncertain. V lost 2 bases to trimming and J lost 4 bases, with 9 bases between them. The CDR3 spans 14 residues. Germline V gene sequence: CDR1 MNHNS, CDR2 SASEGT. The CDR3 sequence: CASSETQKNQPQHF. The CDR3 region has the DNA TGTGCCAGCAGTGAAACACAGAAAAATCAGCCCCAGCATTTT.

The V call is TRBV29-1, the J call TRBJ2-7, with TRBD1 matching 9 bases. After removal of 1 base from V and 3 bases from J, the junction contained 1 base not matched to a gene. Germline-derived CDR1 and CDR2 are SQVTM and ANQGSEA. CDR3 length: 13 residues. The DNA of the CDR3 is TGCAGCGTTGAAGGACAGGGGGTCTACGAGCAGTACTTC. Residues: CSVEGQGVYEQYF.

This rearrangement joins TRBV4-3 to TRBJ1-2; tentatively, D is TRBD1 (5 bases). From germline, CDR1 is LGHNA and CDR2 YSLEER. V lost 3 bases and J lost 13, with 15 bases in between. The CDR3 sequence is 12 residues long. CDR3 amino acids: CASSQGRGECTF. DNA for the CDR3: TGCGCCAGCAGCCAGGGGCGGGGTGAGTGCACCTTC.

To note about this clone: At one end the junction does not follow the germline gene, possibly because of a read error. V is TRBV19 and J is TRBJ2-3; D might be TRBD2 (6 bases). The germline gives CDR1 LNHDA, CDR2 SQIVND (reference sequence). The CDR3 sequence is 15 residues long. For the CDR3, the DNA is TGTGCCAGTAGCATAGTGTGGGGGGGCACAGATACGCAGTATTTT. It translates to CASSIVWGGTDTQYF.

The chain uses TRBV29-1 and TRBJ1-1; perhaps TRBD1 as D (6 bases). V shed 8 bases and J shed 5 bases, with 15 bases lying between them. CDR3 length: 12 amino acids. Germline V lookup: CDR1 SQVTM, CDR2 ANQGSEA. The CDR3 loop is CSTSPGETEAFF. CDR3 coding DNA: TGCAGCACCAGCCCAGGGGAAACTGAAGCTTTCTTT. Based on the CDR3 plus reference TRBV29-1 and TRBJ1-1, the full variable domain is SAVISQKPSRDICQRGTSLTIQCQVDSQVTMMFWYRQQPGQSLTLIATANQGSEATYESGFVIDKFPISRPNLTFSTLTVSNMSPEDSSIYLCSTSPGETEAFFGQGTRLTVV.

The V gene is TRBV7-9, the J gene TRBJ2-5; the D gene is possibly TRBD1 (5 bases). V gave up 4 bases and J gave up 1 base, with 10 bases separating them. This CDR3 contains 14 residues. CDR1 is SEHNR, CDR2 FQNEAQ, per germline (reference sequence). In nucleotides, the CDR3 is TGTGCCAGCAGCTCCTCAGGGCTCCAAGAGACCCAGTACTTC. This sequence encodes CASSSSGLQETQYF.

The rearrangement links TRBV27 to TRBJ2-7; 9 nucleotides match TRBD1. The CDR3 covers 14 residues. Looked up from germline, CDR1 is MNHEY and CDR2 is SMNVEV (reference sequence). V was clipped by 6 bases and J by 2 bases; unmatched bases: 5. CDR3: CASRSGQGPYEQYF. The CDR3 coding sequence is TGTGCCAGCAGGTCGGGACAGGGCCCCTACGAGCAGTACTTC.

The chain is built from TRBV6-5 and TRBJ2-7; weak D call: TRBD1 (6 bases). The CDR3 is made up of 15 amino acids. CDR1 and CDR2 from the germline V gene are MNHEY and SVGAGI. The germline V and J ends were trimmed by 4 bases and 1 base, with 14 bases remaining between them. The CDR3 bases are TGTGCCAGCAGTTCGCAAACAGGGCTATCCTACGAGCAGTACTTC. It is translated as CASSSQTGLSYEQYF.

The chain has TRBV3-1 (or the pseudogene TRBV3-2) and TRBJ1-5; the match to TRBD1 covers 9 bases. CDR1 LGHDT and CDR2 YNNKEL come from the germline V gene (reference sequence). The CDR3 runs 17 residues. J lost 7 bases, V lost 0 bases, and 10 bases had no gene match. Here the CDR3 DNA reads TGTGCCAGCAGCCAAGAGGGACAGGGAGCGTCTGGACAGCCCCAGCATTTT. Translated: CASSQEGQGASGQPQHF.

This rearrangement joins TRBV14 to TRBJ2-1; no reliable D call. This CDR3 contains 15 residues. V lost 2 bases to trimming and J lost 3 bases, with 11 bases between them. Germline lookup yields CDR1 SGHDN and CDR2 FVKESK. This chain's CDR3 is CASSQILQNYNEQFF. The CDR3 coding sequence is TGTGCCAGCAGCCAAATTTTGCAGAACTACAATGAGCAGTTCTTC.

The table lists this clone with a count of one. The rearrangement links TRBV6-5 to TRBJ1-1, with no clear D. This CDR3 contains 14 residues. Looked up from germline, CDR1 is MNHEY and CDR2 is SVGAGI. V gave up 0 bases and J gave up 5 bases, with 10 bases separating them. The CDR3 loop reads CASSYSRLVTEAFF. CDR3 DNA sequence: TGTGCCAGCAGTTACTCACGACTTGTGACTGAAGCTTTCTTT.

J is TRBJ2-5 and V is TRBV7-2; D may be TRBD2 (5 bases). In germline, CDR1 is SGHTA, CDR2 FQGNSA. V was pared by 5 bases and J by 2 bases, with 9 bases between. The CDR3 runs to 13 residues. In nucleotides, the CDR3 is TGTGCCAGCAGCCCCCGACTACAAGAGACCCAGTACTTC. Translating gives CASSPRLQETQYF. Full variable domain (missing parts from reference TRBV7-2 and TRBJ2-5): GAGVSQSPSNKVTEKGKDVELRCDPISGHTALYWYRQSLGQGLEFLIYFQGNSAPDKSGLPSDRFSAERTGGSVSTLTIQRTQQEDSAVYLCASSPRLQETQYFGPGTRLLVL.

This clone occurred once. This chain joins TRBV2 and TRBJ1-4, with 8 positions matching TRBD1. Looked up from germline, CDR1 is SNHLY and CDR2 is FYNNEI. Unmatched junction bases numbered 9, after V lost 4 bases and J lost 8 bases. The CDR3 has 15 residues. CDR3 protein: CASSVISGGNEKLFF. Written as DNA, the CDR3 is TGTGCCAGCAGTGTTATATCAGGGGGCAACGAAAAACTGTTTTTT.

The chain employs TRBV4-2 and TRBJ1-2; 8 positions agree with TRBD1. The CDR3 is 15 amino acids. The J segment lost 3 bases and the V segment lost 0 bases, leaving 3 bases of the junction unmatched. Germline V CDR1 and CDR2: LGHNA, YNFKEQ. DNA of the CDR3: TGTGCCAGCAGCCAAGAGGCAGGGGGCTACTATGGCTACACCTTC. Amino acids: CASSQEAGGYYGYTF.

The chain is built from TRBV24-1 and TRBJ1-5; D is uncertain. The V end was cut by 3 bases, the J end by 3 bases, with 17 bases between. Germline values: CDR1 KGHDR, CDR2 SFDVKD. CDR3 size: 17 residues. Here the CDR3 DNA reads TGTGCCACCAGTGATCCCCTCGAGGCTCCTAACAATCAGCCCCAGCATTTT. Translated: CATSDPLEAPNNQPQHF.

The J gene is TRBJ1-4, the V gene TRBV10-3; TRBD1 matches 8 bases. This CDR3 comprises 15 residues. V dropped 2 bases and J dropped 4; count of bases not matched to a gene: 3. Germline V gene data show CDR1 as ENHRY and CDR2 as SYGVKD. CDR3 loop: CAISEGQGINEKLFF. The CDR3, as DNA: TGTGCCATCAGTGAGGGACAGGGAATTAATGAAAAACTGTTTTTT.